One T cell receptor (beta chain) is described in this entry. Trimming cost V 3 bases and J 4 bases, with 15 bases left between them. CDR3 length: 15 residues. CDR1 and CDR2 from the germline V gene are LGHNA and YSLEER. The sample belongs to a study of blood T cell repertoires in COVID-19. Study-wide background: The cDNA or gDNA used as material had been derived from T cells, B-cell-depleted T cells, or PBMCs.

The assay was immunoSEQ multiplex PCR, and TCRdb's table has in-frame clones only and misses some. The sample consists of 70,000 to 95,000 clones, 81% of them appearing once. This TCR derives from a human donor in a cohort sampled during active COVID-19. J is TRBJ1-1 and V is TRBV4-3; possibly TRBD1 for D (5 bases). Material: peripheral blood. CDR3 DNA sequence: TGCGCCAGCAGCCAGGCTTTTGACAGAGGCACTGAAGCTTTCTTT. It encodes CASSQAFDRGTEAFF.